Here is one T cell receptor (beta chain) with its context. Its antigen is unidentified. The TCRbeta library was prepared with unique molecular identifiers. TCRdb reprocessed the PCR reads with MiXCR, giving one entry per CDR3 protein. The sample shows fewer than 500,000 distinct CDR3 sequences, roughly two fifths of them seen only once. These data come from a study of T-cell reconstitution after alpha-beta-depleted transplantation in children. Regarding the study as a whole: Alpha-beta T cells present about two months after transplant were reported to originate from several hundred expanded graft clones. Surviving recipient cells, namely T cells and thymic progenitors, were the source of high day-60 TCRbeta diversity in some patients. One year post-transplant, T-cell counts and diversity were largely derived from T cells produced anew.

The sample was PBMCs, taken before TCRalphabeta/CD19-depleted stem cell transplant. The TCR was taken from a girl aged 2 to 10 with aplastic anemia, due to receive a stem cell transplant.

CDR3 region: CATSRPITGAYYGYTF. CDR3 sequence (DNA): TGTGCCACCAGCAGGCCCATCACAGGGGCTTACTATGGCTACACCTTC. This rearrangement joins TRBV15 to TRBJ1-2; TRBD1 matches at 7 bases. CDR1 is LNHNV, CDR2 YYDKDF, per germline (reference sequence). The CDR3 is made up of 16 amino acids. The J segment lost 3 bases and the V segment lost 3 bases, leaving 10 bases of the junction unmatched.